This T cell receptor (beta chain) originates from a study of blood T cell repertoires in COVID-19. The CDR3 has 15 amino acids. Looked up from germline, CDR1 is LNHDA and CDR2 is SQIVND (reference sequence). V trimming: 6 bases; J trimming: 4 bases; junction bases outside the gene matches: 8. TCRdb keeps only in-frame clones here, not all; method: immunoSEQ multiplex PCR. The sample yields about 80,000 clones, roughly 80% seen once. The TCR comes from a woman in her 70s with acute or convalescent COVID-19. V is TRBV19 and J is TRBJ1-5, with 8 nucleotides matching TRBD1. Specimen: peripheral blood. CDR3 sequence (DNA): TGTGCCAGTAGCCAGGGGACAGGACGAAATCAGCCCCAGCATTTT. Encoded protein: CASSQGTGRNQPQHF. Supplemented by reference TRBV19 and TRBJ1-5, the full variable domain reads DGGITQSPKYLFRKEGQNVTLSCEQNLNHDAMYWYRQDPGQGLRLIYYSQIVNDFQKGDIAEGYSVSREKKESFPLTVTSAQKNPTAFYLCASSQGTGRNQPQHFGDGTRLSIL.